The 18 T cell receptor beta chains given below trace back to one sample, sequenced in a study of response to subunit inactivated influenza vaccine. TCRdb re-analysed the RT-PCR reads in MiXCR, keeping a single row per CDR3 protein. The sample lists approximately 530,000 distinct CDR3 sequences, approximately 7.1% seen once, with about an eighth in the top ten. The material sequenced was PBMCs from blood, taken roughly 24 months after vaccination. The receptors derive from a man in his fifties or sixties who received an inactivated influenza vaccine.

This clonotype was recorded a few times. The chain carries TRBV5-8 and TRBJ2-1; D may be TRBD1 (5 bases). CDR3 length: 15 amino acids. Trimming removed 0 bases from V and 5 bases from J, with 12 bases in between. From germline, CDR1 is SGHTS and CDR2 YDEGEE. CDR3 sequence (DNA): TGTGCCAGCAGCTTGGAGGGAAACAGGAACAATGAGCAGTTCTTC. Amino acids: CASSLEGNRNNEQFF.

The gene calls are TRBV3-1 and TRBJ2-7; D possibly corresponds to TRBD2 (5 bases). CDR1 LGHDT and CDR2 YNNKEL come from the germline V gene (reference sequence). Trimming took off 2 bases at V and 3 bases at J, with 17 bases between the two ends. This CDR3 comprises 16 residues. CDR3 in DNA: TGTGCCAGCAGCCAATCGCGACTAAATCCCCGCTACGAGCAGTACTTC. Protein product: CASSQSRLNPRYEQYF.

The rearrangement uses TRBV12-3 or TRBV12-4 and TRBJ2-7; TRBD2 matches at 8 bases. The CDR3 extends over 16 amino acids. V lost 4 bases, J lost 0 bases, and 8 bases stayed unmatched. DNA of the CDR3: TGTGCCAGCAGTTCCTATCTAGCGGGTGGCTCCTACGAGCAGTACTTC. It translates to CASSSYLAGGSYEQYF.

The rearrangement joins TRBV12-3 or TRBV12-4 to TRBJ1-1, with D unclear. Trimming removed 7 bases from V and 2 bases from J, with 14 bases in between. The CDR3 runs to 14 residues. The CDR3 region is CASNQDGENTEAFF. The CDR3 DNA is TGTGCCAGCAACCAAGACGGAGAAAACACTGAAGCTTTCTTT.

Only a few counts were recorded for this clonotype. The chain employs TRBV25-1 and TRBJ2-1; 7 bases align to TRBD1. Germline CDR1 MGHDK, CDR2 SYGVNS. The CDR3 spans 13 residues. With V trimmed by 3 bases and J by 8 bases, 4 bases remained unmatched. In nucleotides, the CDR3 is TGTGCCAGCAGTGATTACAGGGGCGATGAGCAGTTCTTC. Translated, it gives CASSDYRGDEQFF. The full variable domain, in which reference TRBV25-1 and TRBJ2-1 provide the parts outside the CDR3, is EADIYQTPRYLVIGTGKKITLECSQTMGHDKMYWYQQDPGMELHLIHYSYGVNSTEKGDLSSESTVSRIRTEHFPLTLESARPSHTSQYLCASSDYRGDEQFFGPGTRLTVL.

There are a few counts of this clonotype. This sequence joins TRBV7-2 and TRBJ1-6; D is possibly TRBD1 (6 bases). Germline-derived CDR1 and CDR2 are SGHTA and FQGNSA. V was trimmed by 5 bases and J by 7 bases, leaving 9 bases between them. The CDR3 has 13 amino acids. The CDR3 loop reads CASSPDRNSPLHF. The CDR3 nucleotides are TGTGCCAGCAGCCCGGACAGAAATTCACCCCTCCACTTT. The full variable domain, in which reference TRBV7-2 and TRBJ1-6 provide the parts outside the CDR3, is GAGVSQSPSNKVTEKGKDVELRCDPISGHTALYWYRQSLGQGLEFLIYFQGNSAPDKSGLPSDRFSAERTGGSVSTLTIQRTQQEDSAVYLCASSPDRNSPLHFGNGTRLTVT.

This clonotype has more than one count but fewer than ten. The V call is TRBV27, the J call TRBJ2-7, with 13 positions matching TRBD2. Germline V CDR1 and CDR2: MNHEY, SMNVEV (reference sequence). CDR3 length: 17 amino acids. With 6 bases clipped from V and 3 bases from J, the junction kept 11 bases outside the gene matches. The CDR3 reads CASRRGTSGDQIYEQYF. In DNA, the CDR3 is TGTGCCAGCAGACGCGGGACTAGCGGGGACCAAATCTACGAGCAGTACTTC.

In the case of this clonotype: With a much larger clone just one base away, this may be a read error. Given the absence of the conserved phenylalanine or tryptophan at the CDR3 end, a read error is likely. The chain uses TRBV6-1 and TRBJ2-4; no definite D call. The CDR3 contains 14 residues. Germline V gives CDR1 MNHNS, CDR2 SASEGT. V lost 2 bases to trimming and J lost 2 bases, with 7 bases between them. The CDR3 coding sequence is TGTGCCAGCAGTGAACATGGTACCAAAAACATTCAGTACTCC. Its translation is CASSEHGTKNIQYS.

The rearrangement uses TRBV7-9 and TRBJ1-4; unclear D gene. Germline values: CDR1 SEHNR, CDR2 FQNEAQ (reference sequence). V was trimmed by 5 bases and J by 5 bases, leaving 12 bases between them. This CDR3 has 14 residues. CDR3 DNA sequence: TGTGCCAGCAGCCCGGTGGCCACCAATGAAAAACTGTTTTTT. It translates to CASSPVATNEKLFF. Supplemented by reference TRBV7-9 and TRBJ1-4, the full variable domain reads DTGVSQNPRHKITKRGQNVTFRCDPISEHNRLYWYRQTLGQGPEFLTYFQNEAQLEKSRLLSDRFSAERPKGSFSTLEIQRTEQGDSAMYLCASSPVATNEKLFFGSGTQLSVL.

This clonotype occurred a few times. The V gene is TRBV5-1, the J gene TRBJ2-7, with TRBD2 identical over 7 bases. The length of the CDR3 is 15 residues. J lost 3 bases, V lost 0 bases, and 6 bases had no gene match. Germline CDR1 SGHRS, CDR2 YFSETQ. Written as DNA, the CDR3 is TGCGCCAGCAGCTTGGTGGCGGGAGCAAACTACGAGCAGTACTTC. Its protein is CASSLVAGANYEQYF.

Concerning this clonotype itself: A much larger clone lies a single base off, so this may be a read error. This chain links TRBV2 with TRBJ1-1; TRBD1 matches at 12 bases. The CDR3 length is 13 residues. The germline V gene has CDR1 SNHLY and CDR2 FYNNEI. CDR3 amino acids: CASKGQGATQASF. The DNA for the CDR3 is TGTGCCAGCAAGGGACAGGGGGCGACCCAAGCTTCCTTT.

This clonotype is a singleton in its sample. This may be a read error: a much more frequent sequence differs by one nucleotide. The genes are TRBV10-3 and TRBJ2-5, with TRBD1 matching over 8 bases. The V gene's germline CDR1 is ENHRY and CDR2 SYGVKD. This CDR3 is 13 amino acids long. Losses at the gene ends were 9 bases for V and 5 bases for J; bases not matched to a gene: 8. In DNA form, the CDR3 reads TGTGCCATAAGGACAGGGCGAATGGAGACCCAGTACTTC. Translated, it gives CAIRTGRMETQYF.

The chain uses TRBV5-8 and TRBJ1-3; no firm D call. V was cut by 2 bases and J by 0 bases, with 9 bases left in between. The CDR3 totals 15 residues. Looked up from germline, CDR1 is SGHTS and CDR2 is YDEGEE. The chain's CDR3 is CASSFSGGSGNTIYF. The CDR3 nucleotides read TGTGCCAGCAGCTTTTCAGGCGGCTCTGGAAACACCATATATTTT.

The sample holds a few counts of this clonotype. This chain uses TRBV5-1 with TRBJ2-5; D remains unclear. Per germline, CDR1 SGHRS and CDR2 YFSETQ. The length of the CDR3 is 15 residues. Trimming stripped 7 bases from V and 5 bases from J, with 21 bases between. For the CDR3, the DNA is TGCGCCAGCTTCCTCACCCCGACCCCGCAGGAGACCCAGTACTTC. This codes for CASFLTPTPQETQYF.

The rearrangement uses TRBV2 and TRBJ1-1; 8 positions agree with TRBD1. The CDR3 is made up of 15 amino acids. CDR1 and CDR2 from the germline V gene are SNHLY and FYNNEI. The V segment lost 1 base and the J segment 1 base; nucleotides outside the gene matches: 2. The CDR3 bases are TGTGCCAGCAGTGAAGGCGACAGGGGGAACACTGAAGCTTTCTTT. Amino acids: CASSEGDRGNTEAFF.

This clonotype has a handful of counts. The chain couples TRBV20-1 to TRBJ1-2; tentatively, D is TRBD1 (5 bases). V lost 6 bases, J lost 4 bases, and 12 bases lay in between. Germline loops: CDR1 DFQATT, CDR2 SNEGSKA (reference sequence). The CDR3 covers 12 residues. As DNA, the CDR3 is TGCAGTGCGTTGGAGGGGTTCTATGGCTACACCTTC. This sequence encodes CSALEGFYGYTF.

This clonotype has ten or more counts. This rearrangement joins TRBV7-6 to TRBJ1-3; perhaps TRBD1 as D (5 bases). V was trimmed by 2 bases and J by 2 bases, leaving 10 bases between them. This CDR3 is 15 amino acids long. Germline CDR1 reads SGHVS; CDR2 reads FNYEAQ. CDR3: CASSLNWGTGNTIYF. Written as DNA, the CDR3 is TGTGCCAGCAGCTTAAACTGGGGGACTGGAAACACCATATATTTT.

This clonotype has a handful of counts. The rearrangement links TRBV7-9 to TRBJ2-3, with D hard to call. Trimming stripped 5 bases from V and 4 bases from J, with 19 bases between. The V gene's germline CDR1 is SEHNR and CDR2 FQNEAQ (reference sequence). The CDR3 covers 16 residues. CDR3 in DNA: TGTGCCAGCAGCGTTACTATACGACCGGCGGCAGATACGCAGTATTTT. Translation gives CASSVTIRPAADTQYF.